The next 21 T cell receptor beta chains were all read from a single sample in a study of OX40 agonist ivuxolimab in advanced cancers. Measured with immunoSEQ multiplex PCR; TCRdb has only the in-frame clones, and not every one. The sample has around 99,000 clones; about 90% are singletons. The material was CD4+ or CD8+ T cells sorted from blood, obtained in a trial of the OX40 agonist ivuxolimab. These TCRs come from an adult with an advanced solid tumor such as melanoma, head and neck, liver or kidney cancer.

The chain carries TRBV29-1 and TRBJ2-7; 13 bases are shared with TRBD2. From germline, CDR1 is SQVTM and CDR2 ANQGSEA. J lost 0 bases, V lost 1 base, and 3 bases had no gene match. The CDR3 covers 16 residues. The CDR3 coding sequence is TGCAGCGTTGAAGGGACTAGCGGGGGTACCTCCTACGAGCAGTACTTC. Translation gives CSVEGTSGGTSYEQYF.

J is TRBJ1-3 and V is TRBV28; D may be TRBD1 (5 bases). The length of the CDR3 is 15 residues. The germline gives CDR1 MDHEN, CDR2 SYDVKM. The V gene lost 7 bases and the J gene lost 1 base, with 14 bases spanning the gap. The CDR3 DNA is TGTGCCAGCACCCTGGCCCAGGGTTCTGGAAACACCATATATTTT. It codes for CASTLAQGSGNTIYF. Drawing the rest from reference TRBV28 and TRBJ1-3, the complete variable domain is DVKVTQSSRYLVKRTGEKVFLECVQDMDHENMFWYRQDPGLGLRLIYFSYDVKMKEKGDIPEGYSVSREKKERFSLILESASTNQTSMYLCASTLAQGSGNTIYFGEGSWLTVV.

The chain recombines TRBV7-2 with TRBJ1-2; D is ambiguous. Germline CDR1 reads SGHTA; CDR2 reads FQGNSA. CDR3 length: 12 amino acids. Trimming stripped 7 bases from V and 4 bases from J, with 10 bases between. Here the CDR3 reads CASNLGPYGYTF. The CDR3 DNA follows: TGTGCCAGCAATTTAGGCCCCTATGGCTACACCTTC.

The gene calls are TRBV4-1 and TRBJ1-4; TRBD1 matches at 7 bases. Germline lookup yields CDR1 MGHRA and CDR2 YSYEKL. Losses at the gene ends were 1 base for V and 10 bases for J; bases not matched to a gene: 3. This CDR3 has 13 residues. CDR3 protein: CASSQASGGKLFF. The DNA of the CDR3 is TGCGCCAGCAGCCAAGCTTCAGGGGGAAAACTGTTTTTT.

V is TRBV19 and J is TRBJ1-1, with D possibly TRBD1 on 5 matching bases. Trimming cost V 2 bases and J 1 base, with 8 bases left between them. This CDR3 region has 14 residues. Germline V lookup: CDR1 LNHDA, CDR2 SQIVND (reference sequence). The CDR3 bases are TGTGCCAGTAGTATAATCACAGGGAACACTGAAGCTTTCTTT. This codes for CASSIITGNTEAFF.

The chain employs TRBV19 and TRBJ2-2; tentatively, D is TRBD1 (5 bases). CDR1 is LNHDA and CDR2 is SQIVND in the germline V gene (reference sequence). Trimming took 4 bases from V and 7 from J, leaving 16 bases between them. This CDR3 is built from 15 residues. For the CDR3, the DNA is TGTGCCAGTAGTACAGGGTTGGTACCGAGCGGGGAGCTGTTTTTT. Translating it yields CASSTGLVPSGELFF.

Note on this clone: Other DNA sequences within the sample encode an identical CDR3. The chain combines TRBV11-2 with TRBJ2-7, with D unresolved. CDR1 is SGHAT, CDR2 FQNNGV, per germline. The V gene lost 1 base and the J gene lost 1 base, with 14 bases spanning the gap. The CDR3 has 16 residues. The CDR3 sequence: CASSLVFGQASYEQYF. CDR3 in DNA: TGTGCCAGCAGCTTAGTTTTTGGCCAGGCGTCCTACGAGCAGTACTTC.

The CDR3 spells CASSLDGSRGEEFF. In DNA, the CDR3 is TGTGCCAGCAGCTTAGATGGTAGCAGGGGGGAGGAGTTCTTC. The chain uses TRBV11-2 and TRBJ2-1, with D possibly TRBD1 on 7 matching bases. The CDR3 totals 14 residues. Deletions cut 0 bases from V and 14 bases from J, with 17 bases between. Germline CDR1 and CDR2: SGHAT and FQNNGV.

The chain combines TRBV6-1 with TRBJ1-5, with D unresolved. The CDR3 extends over 13 amino acids. V was pared by 7 bases and J by 2 bases, with 9 bases between. Per germline, CDR1 MNHNS and CDR2 SASEGT. This CDR3 reads CASTSFGNQPQHF. The CDR3 region has the DNA TGTGCCAGCACTAGTTTTGGCAATCAGCCCCAGCATTTT.

This chain uses TRBV20-1 with TRBJ2-5; D gene ambiguous. Germline CDR1 and CDR2: DFQATT and SNEGSKA (reference sequence). Trimming took off 1 base at V and 2 bases at J, with 2 bases between the two ends. This CDR3 region has 11 residues. Written as DNA, the CDR3 is TGCAGTGCTAGAGCTCAAGAGACCCAGTACTTC. It translates to CSARAQETQYF.

V is TRBV5-8 and J is TRBJ1-3; D call uncertain. This CDR3 is built from 15 residues. The germline V gene encodes CDR1 SGHTS and CDR2 YDEGEE. The V end was cut by 2 bases, the J end by 0 bases, with 9 bases between. CDR3 amino acids: CASSFAANSGNTIYF. Here the CDR3 DNA reads TGTGCCAGCAGCTTTGCAGCGAACTCTGGAAACACCATATATTTT.

The gene calls are TRBV19 and TRBJ1-2; D might be TRBD1 (5 bases). There are 15 residues in the CDR3. V was clipped by 3 bases and J by 4 bases, with 15 bases between them. Germline CDR1 is LNHDA and CDR2 is SQIVND (reference sequence). CDR3 sequence reads: CASSIGQGGGYGYTF. In DNA form, the CDR3 reads TGTGCCAGTAGTATTGGTCAGGGAGGAGGCTATGGCTACACCTTC.

The rearrangement links TRBV6-5 to TRBJ2-3; either TRBD1 or TRBD2 may supply D (6 bases each). V dropped 4 bases and J dropped 1 base, with 12 bases sitting between them. The CDR3 totals 15 residues. CDR1 and CDR2 (germline): MNHEY, SVGAGI. The CDR3 region is CASSSTRGGTDTQYF. The CDR3 nucleotides are TGTGCCAGCAGTTCCACGAGGGGGGGCACAGATACGCAGTATTTT.

This sequence joins TRBV11-1 and TRBJ2-7; TRBD1 matches at 8 bases. Germline loops: CDR1 SGHAT, CDR2 FQDESV (reference sequence). This CDR3 has 16 residues. Unmatched junction bases numbered 12, after V lost 5 bases and J lost 3 bases. The CDR3 protein is CASSRAQQGANYEQYF. For the CDR3, the DNA is TGTGCCAGCAGCCGGGCCCAGCAGGGGGCAAACTACGAGCAGTACTTC.

The chain employs TRBV9 and TRBJ2-1; D not resolved. This CDR3 is 11 amino acids long. The germline gives CDR1 SGDLS, CDR2 YYNGEE. Trimming cost V 0 bases and J 10 bases, with 5 bases left between them. For the CDR3, the DNA is TGTGCCAGCAGCGTAGTTCGGGAGCAGTTCTTC. Translation gives CASSVVREQFF.

V gene TRBV14 combines with J gene TRBJ2-1; 7 positions match TRBD2. The germline gives CDR1 SGHDN, CDR2 FVKESK. The trim removed 5 bases at V and 6 bases at J, leaving 10 bases unmatched. The CDR3 sequence is 15 residues long. The CDR3 spells CASSVRGVPPNEQFF. The CDR3, as DNA: TGTGCCAGCAGCGTTCGGGGGGTTCCCCCCAATGAGCAGTTCTTC.

The genes are TRBV28 and TRBJ2-2; D perhaps matches TRBD1 (6 bases). The V end was cut by 5 bases, the J end by 5 bases, with 9 bases between. Germline assignment: CDR1 MDHEN and CDR2 SYDVKM. This CDR3 spans 13 amino acids. CDR3 nucleotides: TGTGCCAGCAGTAATCAGGGGACCGGGGAGCTGTTTTTT. Residues: CASSNQGTGELFF.

The count of this clone is one. This rearrangement joins TRBV29-1 to TRBJ2-1; 12 nucleotides align to TRBD2. The CDR3 contains 12 residues. CDR1 SQVTM and CDR2 ANQGSEA come from the germline V gene. Losses at the gene ends were 6 bases for V and 9 bases for J; bases not matched to a gene: 3. Here the CDR3 DNA reads TGCAGCGTGACTAGCGGGGGATCTGAGCAGTTCTTC. Translation: CSVTSGGSEQFF.

V usage is TRBV5-3 and J usage is TRBJ2-3; tentatively, D is TRBD1 (6 bases). TRBV5-3 is an ORF for which the function is uncertain. CDR3 length equals 16 residues. V lost 0 bases to trimming and J lost 3 bases, with 14 bases between them. CDR3 coding DNA: TGTGCCAGAAGCTTGGGACGCCAGGGGCTTACAGATACGCAGTATTTT. Amino acid sequence: CARSLGRQGLTDTQYF.

This clone occurred a few times. The chain is built from TRBV6-1 and TRBJ1-5; D gene ambiguous. This CDR3 comprises 14 residues. Trimming shortened V by 3 bases and J by 6 bases, and 12 bases separated the two germline ends. In germline, CDR1 is MNHNS, CDR2 SASEGT. CDR3 protein: CASSDYSLGQPQHF. The DNA for the CDR3 is TGTGCCAGCAGTGATTACAGTTTGGGTCAGCCCCAGCATTTT.

The chain links TRBV7-3 to TRBJ2-1, with no clear D. The V gene lost 5 bases and the J gene lost 7 bases, with 18 bases spanning the gap. The CDR3 has 15 residues. The germline V gene encodes CDR1 SGHTA and CDR2 FQGTGA. The CDR3 region has the DNA TGTGCCAGCAGCCACGACGGAAACCCAACTAATGAGCAGTTCTTC. Translated: CASSHDGNPTNEQFF.